This T cell receptor (beta chain) is drawn from a study of human T cells and chemical hapten exposure. About the study: Mainly, slight library volume differences in the pool made TCR yields vary.

This clonotype came up many times. CDR3 length: 13 amino acids. Trimming shortened V by 3 bases and J by 4 bases, and 8 bases separated the two germline ends. Germline CDR1 and CDR2: SGHRS and YFSETQ. In the original analysis: The number of TCRs in each sample had a median of 95,638 and spanned about 23,224 to 690,600. Using its own MiXCR run on the RACE reads, TCRdb lists one record per CDR3 protein. V and J calls and clone size were set by TCRdb, not the authors. The sample has about 380,000 distinct CDR3 sequences, approximately 4.4% seen once. The time point was: patch test 1, 2 weeks after DPC sensitization. Treatment specified: therapeutic diphenylcyclopropenone sensitization with weekly scalp DPC.

The V gene is TRBV5-1, the J gene TRBJ2-1, with a weak D call TRBD2 (6 bases). This receptor was identified in a woman in her 50s with alopecia areata. Some clones in this sample may be carry-over from other donors' samples. The sample here was whole blood, taken in connection with sensitization to the hapten diphenylcyclopropenone (DPC). The CDR3 DNA reads as TGCGCCAGCAGCTGGGACTTGTACAATGAGCAGTTCTTC. As protein: CASSWDLYNEQFF.